This T cell receptor beta chain was sequenced in a study of identical twins. The germline V gene has CDR1 SGHNT and CDR2 YENEEA. Trimming pared 2 bases from V and 14 bases from J, leaving 20 bases between. This CDR3 has 14 amino acids. The cDNA had a unique molecular identifier and a template-switch universal primer site. TCRdb analysed the 5' RACE reads with MiXCR anew, one entry per CDR3 protein. The sample shows roughly 490,000 distinct CDR3 sequences, over 11% of them seen only once. These data were likewise used in another study, on yellow fever vaccine responses in identical twins.

The receptor comes from a woman aged 18-29 years in good health. The sample taken for sequencing was CD4+ T cells sorted from blood. This chain joins TRBV11-3 and TRBJ2-3; D gene ambiguous. CDR3 amino acids: CASSLSFGDSSLYF. The CDR3 nucleotides read TGTGCCAGCAGCTTAAGTTTTGGGGATTCGAGCCTGTATTTT.